This T cell receptor beta chain emerged from a study of blood T cell repertoires in COVID-19 (dated by TCRdb to 2020 to 2021). In terms of the full investigation: Collaborator samples came from the United States, Italy and Spain and covered acute and convalescent phases of COVID-19. The material from the prospective study consisted of cDNA or gDNA derived from T cells, B-cell-depleted T cells, or PBMCs. The dataset comprised deeply sampled blood TCRbeta repertoires from subjects exposed to, actively infected with, or recovered from COVID-19. The repertoires were made available in a free public database intended to serve as a resource for research on the immune response to SARS-CoV-2. Samples were obtained from the ongoing ImmuneRACE study (first 160 participants) and from 1,254 subjects provided by 6 global collaborators. Sample metadata almost always included a de-identified subject ID, COVID-19 status, age in years and sex. Where available, HLA class I and class II types were obtained from metadata supplied by the sample provider rather than from assay-based typing.

V ends up 7 bases short and J 13 bases short, with an unmatched junction base count of 17. From its cysteine to its phenylalanine, the CDR3 spans 17 amino acids. The CDR3 DNA has 51 bases and is translated from base 1. CDR1 MDHEN and CDR2 SYDVKM are derived from the germline V gene. Whole blood was collected in K2EDTA tubes by collaborating institutions according to the institutions' own protocols. For TCRbeta analysis, collaborators shipped samples as frozen whole blood, isolated PBMCs, or DNA extracted from either of those sample types. This clone was counted a single time. Its target antigen remains unknown. The input lacks base qualities; no much larger clone sits a single base away. The investigation overall reported the following: How much clinical and demographic metadata was included differed by source and by participant, and the metadata was provided uncurated.

The immunoSEQ Assay, a bias-controlled multiplex PCR, was used to amplify TCRbeta CDR3 regions from genomic DNA. Per the authors' processing: The number of nucleated cells in each sample was estimated by amplification of reference gene primers within the assay. To quantify the absolute abundance of each unique TCRbeta CDR3 rearrangement, sequence reads were collapsed and filtered. For each sample, productive Simpson clonality was calculated as the square root of Simpson's diversity index over productive rearrangements. What TCRdb holds here is the immuneACCESS table cut down to in-frame rearrangements. Part of the clones is not present; checked against another copy, under half of the missing clones reflect an unresolved V gene, and the others are unexplained. From that table come the V and J calls and clone size; the DNA was used to work out D and trimming. The sample table lists approximately 56,000 clones, about four fifths of them with a count of one. Roughly 7% of the sample comes from the top ten.

Recombination joined TRBV28 with TRBJ1-6; 12 nucleotides in the junction match TRBD1. The sequenced sample was peripheral blood. This clonotype was obtained from a man in his sixties or seventies with active COVID-19. This receptor has the CDR3 CASIAYPPGTGGRPLHF. The DNA reads TGTGCCAGCATAGCCTACCCCCCCGGGACAGGGGGCCGTCCCCTCCACTTT.